The 16 T cell receptor beta chains below were found in one sample sequenced in a study of blood T cell repertoires in COVID-19. Data came from immunoSEQ multiplex PCR; TCRdb stores just in-frame clones and leaves some out. Of tens of thousands of clones in the sample, 65% to 85% were seen once. Sequencing used peripheral blood. All receptors derive from a human donor in a cohort sampled during active COVID-19.

The gene calls are TRBV14 and TRBJ2-1; D is possibly TRBD2 (6 bases). With 4 bases removed from V and 14 bases from J, the gap between germline ends came to 18 bases. Germline V gene sequence: CDR1 SGHDN, CDR2 FVKESK. The CDR3 consists of 13 residues. The CDR3, as DNA: TGTGCCAGCAGCCTTCAGCGGGCTGACATAGAGTTCTTC. It translates to CASSLQRADIEFF. Full variable domain (rest looked up from reference TRBV14 and TRBJ2-1): EAGVTQFPSHSVIEKGQTVTLRCDPISGHDNLYWYRRVMGKEIKFLLHFVKESKQDESGMPNNRFLAERTGGTYSTLKVQPAELEDSGVYFCASSLQRADIEFFGPGTRLTVL.

This chain uses TRBV5-1 with TRBJ2-3, with TRBD2 identical over 9 bases. Germline V gives CDR1 SGHRS, CDR2 YFSETQ. With 4 bases clipped from V and 2 bases from J, the junction kept 5 bases outside the gene matches. This CDR3 is built from 15 residues. Written as DNA, the CDR3 is TGCGCCAGCAGCGAACTAGCGGGCCCCACAGATACGCAGTATTTT. Translated, it gives CASSELAGPTDTQYF.

The rearrangement links TRBV30 to TRBJ1-4; 8 bases match TRBD1. The CDR3 length is 17 residues. The germline CDR1 and CDR2 sequences are GTSNPN and SVGIG (reference sequence). Trimming at V came to 2 bases and at J to 1 base, leaving 9 bases not matched to a gene. CDR3 protein: CAWSPMTGAITNEKLFF. In nucleotides, the CDR3 is TGTGCCTGGAGTCCGATGACAGGGGCTATAACTAATGAAAAACTGTTTTTT.

This chain uses TRBV11-2 with TRBJ1-4; no firm D call. Per germline, CDR1 SGHAT and CDR2 FQNNGV. The CDR3 runs to 15 residues. V lost 0 bases, J lost 8 bases, and 13 bases lay in between. CDR3 in amino acids: CASSLEGAEEEKLFF. The CDR3 nucleotides are TGTGCCAGCAGCTTAGAAGGAGCCGAGGAGGAAAAACTGTTTTTT.

J is TRBJ2-7 and V is TRBV6-5; possibly TRBD1 for D (6 bases). The CDR3 has 13 residues. CDR1 is MNHEY and CDR2 is SVGAGI in the germline V gene. V was trimmed by 9 bases and J by 0 bases, leaving 12 bases between them. The DNA of the CDR3 is TGTGCCAGTACAGGGAAGCCCTCCTACGAGCAGTACTTC. Protein sequence: CASTGKPSYEQYF.

The V and J genes are TRBV25-1 and TRBJ2-7, with TRBD1 matching 8 bases. Germline values: CDR1 MGHDK, CDR2 SYGVNS. J gave up 6 bases and V 5 bases, and 9 bases lay outside the gene matches. The CDR3 is 14 residues long. CDR3 sequence reads: CASSSRQGPFEQYF. The CDR3 DNA reads TGTGCCAGCAGTTCCCGACAGGGGCCCTTCGAGCAGTACTTC.

The V and J genes are TRBV6-5 and TRBJ2-5; D might be TRBD1 (5 bases). Germline V CDR1 and CDR2: MNHEY, SVGAGI. This CDR3 spans 14 amino acids. Trimming shortened V by 4 bases and J by 1 base, and 10 bases separated the two germline ends. The CDR3 region is CASSLTVAQETQYF. As DNA, the CDR3 is TGTGCCAGCAGTTTGACAGTGGCCCAAGAGACCCAGTACTTC.

The rearrangement joins TRBV4-2 to TRBJ2-2, with D uncertain. Germline assignment: CDR1 LGHNA and CDR2 YNFKEQ. V was pared by 0 bases and J by 4 bases, with 6 bases between. There are 14 residues in the CDR3. CDR3 loop: CASSQDRATGELFF. For the CDR3, the DNA is TGTGCCAGCAGCCAAGATCGAGCCACCGGGGAGCTGTTTTTT.

V is TRBV5-1 and J is TRBJ2-2; D remains unclear. Deletions cut 4 bases from V and 7 bases from J, with 20 bases between. Germline values: CDR1 SGHRS, CDR2 YFSETQ. This CDR3 has 16 amino acids. As DNA, the CDR3 is TGCGCCAGCAGCCTAAACCCGGGTACCGGTGGCGGGGAGCTGTTTTTT. Amino acid sequence: CASSLNPGTGGGELFF.

This clone has a single count. The gene calls are TRBV6-4 and TRBJ2-7; 8 bases line up with TRBD1. This CDR3 region has 13 residues. Germline loops: CDR1 MRHNA, CDR2 SNTAGT. Unmatched junction bases numbered 5, after V lost 6 bases and J lost 4 bases. The CDR3 coding sequence is TGTGCCAGCAGGAGGACAGGGTGTTACGAGCAGTACTTC. Encoded protein: CASRRTGCYEQYF.

The chain combines TRBV24-1 with TRBJ2-2; 13 nucleotides align to TRBD2. Germline CDR1 reads KGHDR; CDR2 reads SFDVKD. The CDR3 is 18 amino acids. V lost 3 bases and J lost 5; bases outside the gene matches: 8. DNA for the CDR3: TGTGCCACCAGTGATGACCATACTAGCGGGGGGGTGACCGGGGAGCTGTTTTTT. It encodes CATSDDHTSGGVTGELFF.

V usage is TRBV5-6 and J usage is TRBJ2-3; D gene uncertain. V gave up 2 bases and J gave up 3 bases, with 10 bases separating them. CDR1 and CDR2 (germline): SGHDT, YYEEEE. The CDR3 contains 14 residues. CDR3 bases: TGTGCCAGCAGCTTTCGAGGAGTGACAGATACGCAGTATTTT. Protein: CASSFRGVTDTQYF.

The chain recombines TRBV1 with TRBJ2-3; the listed D gene, TRBD1, was not tested against the DNA. TRBV1 is a pseudogene. The CDR3 is 11 residues long. CDR3 loop: CTSAGTDTQYF. The CDR3 bases are TGCACCAGCGCAGGCACAGATACGCAGTATTTT.

This chain joins TRBV11-2 and TRBJ2-3; 14 nucleotides align to TRBD2. This CDR3 spans 18 amino acids. The germline V gene encodes CDR1 SGHAT and CDR2 FQNNGV. The V gene end was trimmed by 3 bases and the J gene end by 1 base; junction bases not matched to a gene: 6. Written as DNA, the CDR3 is TGTGCCAGCAGCTTTGGACTAGCGGGGGGCGGGGGCACAGATACGCAGTATTTT. Encoded protein: CASSFGLAGGGGTDTQYF.

This chain joins TRBV18 and TRBJ1-1; D is unclear. Germline assignment: CDR1 KGHSH and CDR2 LQKENI. Trimming cost V 6 bases and J 11 bases, with 16 bases left between them. This CDR3 is built from 12 residues. The CDR3 region has the DNA TGTGCCAGCTCGGTTCTCACGGGAGAGGCTTTCTTT. Amino acid sequence: CASSVLTGEAFF.

This rearrangement joins TRBV19 to TRBJ1-5; D gene uncertain. The CDR3 extends over 16 amino acids. Trimming left V 5 bases short and J 2 bases short, with 16 bases between. Germline values: CDR1 LNHDA, CDR2 SQIVND (reference sequence). The CDR3 bases are TGTGCCAGTAGTGGGCAGTTAAGGTCGGGCAATCAGCCCCAGCATTTT. This translates into CASSGQLRSGNQPQHF.